This TCR beta chain is drawn from a study of T cell responses to AZD1222 COVID-19 vaccine. Study-wide results and caveats: Repertoire sampling happened only post peak T cell response. Unmutated variant regions reportedly attract nearly half of all spike-specific TCRs. Receipt of two AZD1222 doses was followed by a rise in Spike-specific TCR breadth and depth.

As for this clone: The antigen is unknown.

V lost 6 bases, J lost 1 base, and 12 bases lay in between. The V gene's germline CDR1 is LGHDT and CDR2 YNNKEL (reference sequence). The CDR3 covers 14 residues. Method: immunoSEQ multiplex PCR; TCRdb's copy keeps in-frame clones and lacks some. The sample holds roughly 120,000 clones, 87% seen once. Here the sequenced sample was peripheral blood, taken 28 days after the second AZD1222 dose. This chain connects TRBV3-1 (or the pseudogene TRBV3-2) to TRBJ1-1, with D maybe TRBD1 (6 bases). This sequence was found in an adult who received the AZD1222 COVID-19 vaccine. The CDR3 protein is CASRPRGANTEAFF. The CDR3, as DNA: TGTGCCAGCAGGCCCAGGGGCGCGAACACTGAAGCTTTCTTT.